This T cell receptor (beta chain) was captured in a study of blood T cell repertoires in COVID-19. About the study: Samples representing acute and convalescent COVID-19 were sourced from the United States, Italy and Spain. PBMCs, B-cell-depleted T cells, or T cells were the source of the cDNA or gDNA that made up the material.

As originally analysed: The assay estimated nucleated cells by amplifying reference gene primers. The table came from immunoSEQ multiplex PCR; TCRdb's copy has only in-frame clones and leaves some out. The V and J calls and clone size come from that table; D and trimming were worked out from the DNA. The sample lists under 350,000 clones, around four fifths seen once, with 8% to 9.5% in the top ten. This TCR was recovered from a woman aged 45 to 65 who had recovered from COVID-19. The sequenced sample consisted of peripheral blood.

CDR3 nucleotides: TGTGCGGTCGGGGGGTCTGCCGGGGAGCTGTTTTTT. As protein: CAVGGSAGELFF. This chain uses TRBV11-3 with TRBJ2-2; 7 positions agree with TRBD2. This CDR3 is 12 amino acids long. The V gene's germline CDR1 is SGHNT and CDR2 YENEEA. Filled out from reference TRBV11-3 and TRBJ2-2, the complete variable domain reads EAGVVQSPRYKIIEKKQPVAFWCNPISGHNTLYWYLQNLGQGPELLIRYENEEAVDDSQLPKDRFSAERLKGVDSTLKIQPAELGDSAVYLCAVGGSAGELFFGEGSRLTVL.